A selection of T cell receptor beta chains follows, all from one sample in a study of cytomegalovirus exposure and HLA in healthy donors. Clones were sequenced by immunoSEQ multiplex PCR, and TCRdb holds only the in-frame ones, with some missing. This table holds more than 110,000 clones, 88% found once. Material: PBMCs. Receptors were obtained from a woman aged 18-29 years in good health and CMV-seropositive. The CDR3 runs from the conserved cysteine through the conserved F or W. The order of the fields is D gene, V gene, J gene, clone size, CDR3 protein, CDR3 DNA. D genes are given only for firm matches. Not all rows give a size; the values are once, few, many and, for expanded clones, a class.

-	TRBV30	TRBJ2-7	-	CAWSISLAYEQYF	TGTGCCTGGAGTATAAGTCTAGCGTACGAGCAGTACTTC
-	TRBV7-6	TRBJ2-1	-	CASSPSSVSSYNEQFF	TGTGCCAGCAGCCCGTCGTCCGTGAGCTCCTACAATGAGCAGTTCTTC
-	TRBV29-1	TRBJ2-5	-	CSVAVAQETQYF	TGCAGCGTTGCAGTAGCCCAAGAGACCCAGTACTTC
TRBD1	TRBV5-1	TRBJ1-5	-	CASSLQGYNQPQHF	TGCGCCAGCAGCTTACAGGGGTACAATCAGCCCCAGCATTTT
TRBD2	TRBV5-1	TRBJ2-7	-	CASSLGTSGYEQYF	TGCGCCAGCAGCTTGGGGACTAGCGGCTACGAGCAGTACTTC
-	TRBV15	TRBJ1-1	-	CATRADRVNTEAFF	TGTGCCACCAGGGCAGACAGAGTGAACACTGAAGCTTTCTTT
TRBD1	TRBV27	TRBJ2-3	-	CATPGTGSTDTQYF	TGTGCCACCCCCGGGACAGGAAGCACAGATACGCAGTATTTT
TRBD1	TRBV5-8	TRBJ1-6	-	CASSLAGTQGGNSPLHF	TGTGCCAGCAGCTTGGCCGGGACGCAGGGGGGTAATTCACCCCTCCACTTT
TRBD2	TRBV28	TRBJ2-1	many	CASSRLAGGGNEQFF	TGTGCCAGCAGTCGACTAGCGGGAGGGGGGAATGAGCAGTTCTTC
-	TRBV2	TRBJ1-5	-	CASSDPRGGYSNQPQHF	TGTGCCAGCAGTGATCCTCGGGGGGGATATAGCAATCAGCCCCAGCATTTT
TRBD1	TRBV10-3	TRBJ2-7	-	CAISVPGGYEQYF	TGTGCCATCAGTGTTCCAGGGGGCTACGAGCAGTACTTC
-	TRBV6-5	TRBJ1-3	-	CATSSGRNDGNTIYF	TGTGCCACCAGCTCAGGGAGGAACGACGGAAACACCATATATTTT
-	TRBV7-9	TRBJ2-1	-	CASSSPVSSYNEQFF	TGTGCCAGCAGCTCGCCTGTGTCTAGCTACAATGAGCAGTTCTTC
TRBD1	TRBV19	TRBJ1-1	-	CASTQDRGQGLNTEAFF	TGTGCCAGTACCCAGGACAGGGGGCAAGGATTGAACACTGAAGCTTTCTTT
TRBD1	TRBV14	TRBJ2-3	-	CASSRPGQVFYF	TGTGCCAGCAGCCGACCGGGACAGGTGTTCTATTTT
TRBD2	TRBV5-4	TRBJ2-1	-	CASRISGGAYEQFF	TGTGCCAGCAGGATAAGCGGGGGGGCTTATGAGCAGTTCTTC
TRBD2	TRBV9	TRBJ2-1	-	CASSSPRLAGANEQFF	TGTGCCAGCAGCTCACCCCGACTAGCGGGAGCCAATGAGCAGTTCTTC
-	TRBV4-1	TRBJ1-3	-	CASSLVQGTSGNTIYF	TGCGCCAGCAGCCTCGTACAGGGTACCTCTGGAAACACCATATATTTT
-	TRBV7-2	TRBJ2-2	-	CASSLVFGGGAGELFF	TGTGCCAGCAGCTTAGTGTTTGGGGGCGGCGCCGGGGAGCTGTTTTTT
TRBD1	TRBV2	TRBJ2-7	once	CASTKGTVTYEQYF	TGTGCCAGCACCAAGGGGACAGTCACCTACGAGCAGTACTTC
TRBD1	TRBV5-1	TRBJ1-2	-	CASSDLGQGAYTF	TGCGCCAGCAGCGACCTGGGACAGGGGGCCTACACCTTC
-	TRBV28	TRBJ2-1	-	CASSLSGVGSEQFF	TGTGCCAGCAGTTTATCCGGCGTGGGCAGTGAGCAGTTCTTC
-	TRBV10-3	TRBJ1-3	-	CAISEYGQSGNTIYF	TGTGCCATCAGTGAGTACGGACAATCCGGAAACACCATATATTTT
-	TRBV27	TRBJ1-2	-	CASSLLGSYGYTF	TGTGCCAGCAGTTTACTTGGGAGCTATGGCTACACCTTC
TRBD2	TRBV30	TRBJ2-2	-	CAWRRTSGHVSGELFF	TGTGCCTGGAGGAGGACTAGCGGGCACGTCTCCGGGGAGCTGTTTTTT
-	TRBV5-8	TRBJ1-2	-	CASSLTRRAGGYGYTF	TGTGCCAGCAGCTTGACCCGCAGGGCGGGGGGCTATGGCTACACCTTC
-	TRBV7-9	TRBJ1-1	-	CASSYGSNTEAFF	TGTGCCAGCAGCTACGGGTCCAACACTGAAGCTTTCTTT
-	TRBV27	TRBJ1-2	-	CASSFPGTDRQWGEGYTF	TGTGCCAGCAGTTTTCCCGGAACCGACCGCCAGTGGGGGGAGGGCTACACCTTC
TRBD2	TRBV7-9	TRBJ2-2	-	CASSPRLADTGELFF	TGTGCCAGCAGCCCGAGACTAGCGGACACCGGGGAGCTGTTTTTT
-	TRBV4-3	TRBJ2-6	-	CASSQAEVGANVLTF	TGCGCCAGCAGCCAAGCGGAGGTAGGGGCCAACGTCCTGACTTTC
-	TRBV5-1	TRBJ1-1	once	CASSLGRFAMNTEAFF	TGCGCCAGCAGCTTGGGTCGCTTCGCTATGAACACTGAAGCTTTCTTT
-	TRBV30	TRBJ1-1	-	CAWSATRTEAFF	TGTGCCTGGAGTGCAACGAGGACTGAAGCTTTCTTT
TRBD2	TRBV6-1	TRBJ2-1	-	CASSDRTSGGQEFF	TGTGCCAGCAGCGACCGGACTAGCGGGGGGCAGGAGTTCTTC
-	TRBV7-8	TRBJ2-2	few	CASSLATAGNTGELFF	TGTGCCAGCAGCTTAGCCACGGCAGGGAACACCGGGGAGCTGTTTTTT
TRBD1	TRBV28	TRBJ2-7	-	CASSTTGSGSYEQYF	TGTGCCAGCAGTACGACAGGGTCGGGCTCCTACGAGCAGTACTTC
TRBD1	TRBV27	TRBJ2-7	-	CASSKQGGEQYF	TGTGCCAGCAGTAAACAGGGGGGCGAGCAGTACTTC
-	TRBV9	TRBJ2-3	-	CASSLSQAGVGDTQYF	TGTGCCAGCTCTCTATCTCAAGCCGGAGTGGGAGATACGCAGTATTTT
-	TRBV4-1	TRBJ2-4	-	CASSQVSGRVGHARGIQYF	TGCGCCAGCAGCCAAGTATCCGGCAGGGTGGGCCATGCGAGAGGCATTCAGTACTTC
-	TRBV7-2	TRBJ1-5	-	CASSLVSASNQPQHF	TGTGCCAGCAGCCTAGTGTCCGCGAGCAATCAGCCCCAGCATTTT
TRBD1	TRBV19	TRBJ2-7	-	CASSKKGQAYEQYF	TGTGCCAGTAGTAAAAAAGGACAGGCCTACGAGCAGTACTTC
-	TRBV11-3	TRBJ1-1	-	CASSPDSDTEAFF	TGTGCCAGCAGCCCGGACAGTGACACTGAAGCTTTCTTT
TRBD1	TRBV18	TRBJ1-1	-	CASSPLQGVSEAFF	TGTGCCAGCTCACCATTGCAGGGGGTGTCTGAAGCTTTCTTT
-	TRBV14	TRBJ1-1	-	CASSQSPGRGGGYTEAFF	TGTGCCAGCAGCCAATCCCCTGGCAGGGGCGGTGGGTACACTGAAGCTTTCTTT
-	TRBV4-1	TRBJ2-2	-	CASSNDLGGHTGELFF	TGCGCCAGCAGCAACGATCTGGGAGGACACACCGGGGAGCTGTTTTTT
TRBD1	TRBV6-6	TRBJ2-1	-	CASSSSDREVGNEQFF	TGTGCCAGCAGTTCCAGTGACAGGGAAGTCGGCAATGAGCAGTTCTTC
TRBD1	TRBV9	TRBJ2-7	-	CASSVGGSGGYEQYF	TGTGCCAGCAGCGTAGGAGGCTCAGGGGGTTACGAGCAGTACTTC
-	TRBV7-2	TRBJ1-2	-	CASSLSPREGYGYTF	TGTGCCAGCAGCTTATCCCCCAGGGAAGGCTATGGCTACACCTTC
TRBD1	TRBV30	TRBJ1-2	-	CASLTGRINYGYTF	TGTGCCTCTCTGACAGGGAGAATTAACTATGGCTACACCTTC
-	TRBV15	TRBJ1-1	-	CATSRDRGARNTEAFF	TGTGCCACCAGCAGAGATCGGGGGGCGCGGAACACTGAAGCTTTCTTT
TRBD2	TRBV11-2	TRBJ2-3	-	CASSSGAGEVDTQYF	TGTGCCAGCAGCTCCGGAGCGGGAGAGGTAGATACGCAGTATTTT
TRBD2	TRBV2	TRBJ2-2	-	CASSEAPPPFPSGRPGELFF	TGTGCCAGCAGTGAAGCCCCCCCACCCTTCCCTAGCGGGAGGCCCGGGGAGCTGTTTTTT
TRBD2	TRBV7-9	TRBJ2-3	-	CASSFGGGGGTQYF	TGTGCCAGCAGTTTTGGAGGCGGCGGGGGAACGCAGTATTTT